These 20 T cell receptor beta chains were sequenced from one sample in a study of cytomegalovirus exposure and HLA in healthy donors. The PCR contained 60 Vbeta and 13 Jbeta primers. Some clones are missing from TCRdb's copy, which holds only in-frame ones; the method was immunoSEQ multiplex PCR. The repertoire has 150,000 to 200,000 clones, around 86% of them found once; the top ten carry 1.5% to 2%. Sequenced input: PBMCs. These receptors all stem from a human donor in good health.

Regarding this clone: A junction boundary mismatches the germline segment, possibly from a read error. V gene TRBV7-9 combines with J gene TRBJ2-7; TRBD1 matches 8 bases. CDR3 length: 15 residues. Germline V gene data show CDR1 as SEHNR and CDR2 as FQNEAQ (reference sequence). DNA of the CDR3: TGTTCCAGCAGCCTAGGGACAGGCCGACCTACGAAGCAGTACTTC. Translating it yields CSSSLGTGRPTKQYF.

The CDR3 sequence: CASSQSQGSTYEQYF. The DNA of the CDR3 is TGTGCCAGCTCACAATCGCAGGGGTCCACCTACGAGCAGTACTTC. J is TRBJ2-7 and V is TRBV18, with D possibly being TRBD1 (6 bases). Trimming cost V 4 bases and J 2 bases, with 15 bases left between them. Per germline, CDR1 KGHSH and CDR2 LQKENI. CDR3 size: 15 residues.

V and J are TRBV11-3 and TRBJ2-5; the D gene is possibly TRBD2 (5 bases). Per germline, CDR1 SGHNT and CDR2 YENEEA. V was clipped by 1 base and J by 4 bases, with 13 bases between them. This CDR3 has 15 amino acids. The CDR3 spells CASSLGFIEGETQYF. CDR3 nucleotide sequence: TGTGCCAGCAGCTTAGGTTTTATAGAGGGAGAGACCCAGTACTTC.

The chain combines TRBV12-5 with TRBJ2-5; 8 positions agree with TRBD1. The length of the CDR3 is 14 residues. Trimming cost V 1 base and J 5 bases; bases outside gene matches: 3. CDR1 and CDR2 from the germline V gene are LGHNT and FRNRAP. For the CDR3, the DNA is TGTGCTAGTGGTTTGGGACAGGGGCGGGAGACCCAGTACTTC. This codes for CASGLGQGRETQYF.

The V call is TRBV9, the J call TRBJ2-5; 12 positions match TRBD2. The CDR3 consists of 16 residues. After removal of 3 bases from V and 5 bases from J, the junction contained 8 bases not matched to a gene. Per germline, CDR1 SGDLS and CDR2 YYNGEE. The CDR3 sequence is CASSGRTSGAGETQYF. CDR3 DNA: TGTGCCAGCAGCGGGCGGACTAGCGGGGCGGGGGAGACCCAGTACTTC.

The CDR3 DNA reads as TGCGCCAGCAGCTCTGACAGGGTGAACACCGGGGAGCTGTTTTTT. Translating gives CASSSDRVNTGELFF. V is TRBV5-1 and J is TRBJ2-2, with 7 nucleotides matching TRBD1. Germline trimming cut 3 bases from V and 1 base from J; bases unmatched to any gene: 3. Per the germline V gene, CDR1 is SGHRS and CDR2 is YFSETQ. This CDR3 contains 15 residues. The whole variable domain, filled in from reference TRBV5-1 and TRBJ2-2, reads KAGVTQTPRYLIKTRGQQVTLSCSPISGHRSVSWYQQTPGQGLQFLFEYFSETQRNKGNFPGRFSGRQFSNSRSEMNVSTLELGDSALYLCASSSDRVNTGELFFGEGSRLTVL.

This sequence joins TRBV4-2 and TRBJ1-1, with D hard to call. Germline V gene lookup returns CDR1 LGHNA and CDR2 YNFKEQ. This CDR3 region has 15 residues. V gave up 1 base and J gave up 0 bases, with 9 bases separating them. The CDR3 spells CASSQVRLLNTEAFF. The CDR3 region has the DNA TGTGCCAGCAGCCAAGTTAGACTCCTGAACACTGAAGCTTTCTTT.

This clone came up a few times. The rearrangement links TRBV6-4 to TRBJ2-3, with TRBD2 matching over 10 bases. This CDR3 region has 15 residues. The germline CDR1 and CDR2 sequences are MRHNA and SNTAGT. With 4 bases clipped from V and 4 bases from J, the junction kept 5 bases outside the gene matches. DNA of the CDR3: TGTGCCAGCAGTGTGAGCGGGGGGGCTTCAGATACGCAGTATTTT. Translation: CASSVSGGASDTQYF.

This chain links TRBV7-2 with TRBJ1-1; D is perhaps TRBD1 (5 bases). The CDR3 sequence is 14 residues long. V was pared by 3 bases and J by 3 bases, with 11 bases between. Germline CDR1 reads SGHTA; CDR2 reads FQGNSA. The DNA for the CDR3 is TGTGCCAGCAGCTTGGACGGGGGGTACACTGAAGCTTTCTTT. Translated: CASSLDGGYTEAFF.

The V gene is TRBV4-3, the J gene TRBJ2-5; 14 positions match TRBD2. Looked up from germline, CDR1 is LGHNA and CDR2 is YSLEER. CDR3 length: 16 residues. The ends lost 3 bases at V and 1 base at J; junction bases unmatched: 1. The CDR3 DNA is TGCGCCAGCAGCCACGGACTAGCGGGGGGCCAAGAGACCCAGTACTTC. Residues: CASSHGLAGGQETQYF.

The chain couples TRBV10-3 to TRBJ1-2, with unresolved D. The CDR3 is made up of 14 amino acids. Germline V gene lookup returns CDR1 ENHRY and CDR2 SYGVKD. V was pared by 1 base and J by 6 bases, with 12 bases between. The CDR3 is CAISELDVGNGYTF. The CDR3 DNA is TGTGCCATCAGTGAGTTGGATGTCGGGAATGGCTACACCTTC.

The chain recombines TRBV19 with TRBJ2-7, with D possibly matching TRBD2 (6 bases). The CDR3 is made up of 13 amino acids. Trimming removed 9 bases at V and 2 bases at J, with 14 bases between. The germline V gene has CDR1 LNHDA and CDR2 SQIVND (reference sequence). The CDR3 is CASTGTSTYEQYF. CDR3 in DNA: TGTGCCAGCACCGGGACTTCGACCTACGAGCAGTACTTC.

The CDR3: CASSPSGAQGFHQPQHF. CDR3 in DNA: TGTGCCAGCAGTCCTTCAGGGGCCCAAGGGTTTCATCAGCCCCAGCATTTT. The chain couples TRBV28 to TRBJ1-5; possibly TRBD1 for D (6 bases). This CDR3 has 17 amino acids. V was trimmed by 5 bases and J by 5 bases, leaving 22 bases between them. CDR1 and CDR2 from the germline V gene are MDHEN and SYDVKM.

J is TRBJ2-3 and V is TRBV19; 7 bases map to TRBD2. The CDR3 spans 15 residues. The germline V gene encodes CDR1 LNHDA and CDR2 SQIVND (reference sequence). J was trimmed by 2 bases and V by 10 bases; bases with no gene match: 12. Written as DNA, the CDR3 is TGTGCCACCCAGAGGTCGGGGGGATTCACAGATACGCAGTATTTT. It is translated as CATQRSGGFTDTQYF.

This clone was observed a few times. The CDR3, as DNA: TGTGCCAGCAGTTCCACGGGGGGCTTGTTAGAGACCCAGTACTTC. Its translation is CASSSTGGLLETQYF. The V and J genes are TRBV6-6 and TRBJ2-5; tentatively, D is TRBD2 (7 bases). The CDR3 extends over 15 amino acids. CDR1 is MNHNY, CDR2 SVGAGI, per germline (reference sequence). Trimming removed 4 bases from V and 4 bases from J, with 16 bases in between.

A single count supports this clone. The rearrangement joins TRBV6-1 to TRBJ2-7, with D perhaps matching TRBD2 (5 bases). There are 14 residues in the CDR3. V was trimmed by 5 bases and J by 0 bases, leaving 11 bases between them. Germline V CDR1 and CDR2: MNHNS, SASEGT. Here the CDR3 reads CASSSLGSSYEQYF. The CDR3, as DNA: TGTGCCAGCAGTAGTTTAGGGAGCTCCTACGAGCAGTACTTC.

V is TRBV6-5 and J is TRBJ2-3, with D possibly TRBD2 on 5 matching bases. V shed 4 bases and J shed 4 bases, with 9 bases lying between them. Germline CDR1 reads MNHEY; CDR2 reads SVGAGI. CDR3 length equals 13 residues. For the CDR3, the DNA is TGTGCCAGCAGTTTCCCGGGATCAGATACGCAGTATTTT. It is translated as CASSFPGSDTQYF.

J is TRBJ2-1 and V is TRBV5-6, with a tentative D call TRBD2 (7 bases). V was cut by 2 bases and J by 2 bases, with 11 bases left in between. This CDR3 region has 15 residues. From germline, CDR1 is SGHDT and CDR2 YYEEEE. This chain's CDR3 is CASSFWGGAYNEQFF. Written as DNA, the CDR3 is TGTGCCAGCAGCTTCTGGGGGGGCGCCTACAATGAGCAGTTCTTC. Variable domain in full (rest from reference TRBV5-6 and TRBJ2-1): DAGVTQSPTHLIKTRGQQVTLRCSPKSGHDTVSWYQQALGQGPQFIFQYYEEEERQRGNFPDRFSGHQFPNYSSELNVNALLLGDSALYLCASSFWGGAYNEQFFGPGTRLTVL.

The V and J genes are TRBV18 and TRBJ2-7; TRBD1 might be the D (5 bases). Germline lookup yields CDR1 KGHSH and CDR2 LQKENI. The CDR3 covers 14 residues. V lost 4 bases and J 2 bases, leaving 12 bases between the germline ends. In DNA form, the CDR3 reads TGTGCCAGCTCACTCTTTGACAGCCCCTACGAGCAGTACTTC. Protein: CASSLFDSPYEQYF.

The rearrangement joins TRBV6-1 to TRBJ2-5; the match to TRBD2 covers 11 bases. From germline, CDR1 is MNHNS and CDR2 SASEGT. CDR3 length: 15 amino acids. The V gene end was trimmed by 3 bases and the J gene end by 2 bases; junction bases not matched to a gene: 2. The DNA of the CDR3 is TGTGCCAGCAGTGATTTAGCGGGGGGGCAAGAGACCCAGTACTTC. It yields the protein CASSDLAGGQETQYF.